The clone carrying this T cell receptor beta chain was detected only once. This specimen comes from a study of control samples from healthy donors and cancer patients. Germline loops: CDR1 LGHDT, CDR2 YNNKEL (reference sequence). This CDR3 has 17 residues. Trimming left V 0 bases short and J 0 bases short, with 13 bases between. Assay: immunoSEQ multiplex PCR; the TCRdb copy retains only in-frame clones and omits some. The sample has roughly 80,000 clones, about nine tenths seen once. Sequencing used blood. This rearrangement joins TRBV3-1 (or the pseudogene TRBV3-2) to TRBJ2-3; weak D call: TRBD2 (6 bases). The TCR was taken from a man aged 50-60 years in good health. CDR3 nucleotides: TGTGCCAGCAGCCAAGAGGGATCGGGGGAGAGCACAGATACGCAGTATTTT. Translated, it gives CASSQEGSGESTDTQYF.